This T cell receptor beta chain was identified in a study of T cells of healthy individuals. Each CDR3 protein gets one entry after TCRdb re-called the 5' RACE reads with MiXCR. Of around 80,000 distinct CDR3 sequences in the sample, approximately 4.8% are singletons; the top ten hold roughly 7.1%. V was pared by 1 base and J by 4 bases, with 16 bases between. From germline, CDR1 is MDHEN and CDR2 SYDVKM. The CDR3 extends over 16 amino acids. This TCR was sampled from a female donor in good health. The chain links TRBV28 to TRBJ1-1, with D tentatively TRBD1 (5 bases). This CDR3 is CASSLSFGGMVTEAFF. The CDR3 DNA reads as TGTGCCAGCAGTTTATCGTTTGGGGGGATGGTCACTGAAGCTTTCTTT.